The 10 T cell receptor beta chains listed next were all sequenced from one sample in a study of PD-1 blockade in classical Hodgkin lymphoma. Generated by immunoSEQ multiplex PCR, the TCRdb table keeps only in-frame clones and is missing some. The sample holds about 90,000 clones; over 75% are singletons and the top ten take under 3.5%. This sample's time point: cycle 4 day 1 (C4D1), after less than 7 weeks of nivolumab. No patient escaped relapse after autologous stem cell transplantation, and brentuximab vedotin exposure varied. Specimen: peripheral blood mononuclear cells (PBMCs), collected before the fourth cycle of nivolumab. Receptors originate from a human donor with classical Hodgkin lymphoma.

The CDR3 nucleotides read TGCGCCAGCAGCCAAGAGGCGGGGGGTCTCTACGAGCAGTACTTC. Encoded protein: CASSQEAGGLYEQYF. The rearrangement uses TRBV4-3 and TRBJ2-7; 8 bases match TRBD2. J lost 3 bases, V lost 0 bases, and 4 bases had no gene match. The CDR3 is made up of 15 amino acids. Germline V lookup: CDR1 LGHNA, CDR2 YSLEER.

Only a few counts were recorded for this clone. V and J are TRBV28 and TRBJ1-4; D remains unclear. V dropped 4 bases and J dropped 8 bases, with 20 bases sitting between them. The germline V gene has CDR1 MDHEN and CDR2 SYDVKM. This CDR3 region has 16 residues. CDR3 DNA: TGTGCCAGCAGTTCTCCCTCCGGGAGCAGAGGAGAAAAACTGTTTTTT. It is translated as CASSSPSGSRGEKLFF.

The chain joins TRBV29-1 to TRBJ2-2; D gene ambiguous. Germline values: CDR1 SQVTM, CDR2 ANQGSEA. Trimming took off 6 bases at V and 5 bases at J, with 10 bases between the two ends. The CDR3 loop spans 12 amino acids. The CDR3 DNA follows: TGCAGCGTCATTCCTGGGACCGGGGAGCTGTTTTTT. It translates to CSVIPGTGELFF.

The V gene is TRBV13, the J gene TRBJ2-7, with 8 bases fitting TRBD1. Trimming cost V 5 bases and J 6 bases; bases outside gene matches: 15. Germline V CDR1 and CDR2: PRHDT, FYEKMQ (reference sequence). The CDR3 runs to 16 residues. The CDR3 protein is CASSLSSGQVFPEQYF. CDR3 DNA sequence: TGTGCCAGCAGCCTGTCGTCGGGACAGGTCTTTCCCGAGCAGTACTTC.

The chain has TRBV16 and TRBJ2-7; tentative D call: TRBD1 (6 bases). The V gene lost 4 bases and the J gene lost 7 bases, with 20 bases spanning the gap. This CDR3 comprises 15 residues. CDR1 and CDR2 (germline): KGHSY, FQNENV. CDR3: CASSPAGTTGREQYF. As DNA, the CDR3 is TGTGCCAGCAGCCCGGCCGGGACAACGGGACGGGAGCAGTACTTC.

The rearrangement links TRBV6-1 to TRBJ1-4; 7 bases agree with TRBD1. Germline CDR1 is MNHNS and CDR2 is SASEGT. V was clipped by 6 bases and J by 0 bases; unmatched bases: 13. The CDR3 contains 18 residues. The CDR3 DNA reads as TGTGCCAGCAGCGAACCGGGACAGACGAAAGCAACTAATGAAAAACTGTTTTTT. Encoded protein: CASSEPGQTKATNEKLFF.

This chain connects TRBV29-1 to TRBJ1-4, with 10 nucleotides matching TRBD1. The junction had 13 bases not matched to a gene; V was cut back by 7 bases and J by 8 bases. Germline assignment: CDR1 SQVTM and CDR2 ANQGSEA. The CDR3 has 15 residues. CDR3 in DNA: TGCAGCGCTAAAGGACAGGGGGAAAGAAGAGAAAAACTGTTTTTT. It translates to CSAKGQGERREKLFF.

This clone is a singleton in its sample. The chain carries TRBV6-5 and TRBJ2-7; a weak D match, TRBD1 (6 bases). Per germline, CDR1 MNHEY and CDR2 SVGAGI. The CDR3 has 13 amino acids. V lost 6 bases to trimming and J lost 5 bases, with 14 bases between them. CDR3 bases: TGTGCCAGCAGACCTGGACAGATCCACGAGCAGTACTTC. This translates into CASRPGQIHEQYF.

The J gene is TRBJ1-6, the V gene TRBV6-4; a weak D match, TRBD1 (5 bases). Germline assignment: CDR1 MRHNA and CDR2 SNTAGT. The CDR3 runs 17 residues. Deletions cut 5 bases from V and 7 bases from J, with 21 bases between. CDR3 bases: TGTGCCAGCAGTCCAACCTCGTGGAGGAGGGGAAATTCACCCCTCCACTTT. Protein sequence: CASSPTSWRRGNSPLHF.

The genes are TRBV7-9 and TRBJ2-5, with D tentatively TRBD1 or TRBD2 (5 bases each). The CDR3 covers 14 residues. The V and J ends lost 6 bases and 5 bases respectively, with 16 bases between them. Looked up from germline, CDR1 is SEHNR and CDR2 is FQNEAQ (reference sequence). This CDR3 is CASSEGLRRETQYF. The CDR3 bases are TGTGCCAGCAGTGAGGGGTTAAGGCGGGAGACCCAGTACTTC.